The 17 T cell receptor beta chains presented below share a single source sample, sequenced in a study of T cells in Graves' hyperthyroidism and ophthalmopathy. It was RNA transcripts that yielded the amplified TCR beta CDR3 regions. In the first-round RT-PCR of the TCR CDR3, the HTBI primer set was used. MiXCR, applied by TCRdb to the multiplex PCR reads, yields one record per CDR3 protein. The sample lists hundreds of thousands of distinct CDR3 sequences, 15% to 20% seen once, with over 3.5% in the top ten. Sequencing was done on a sample of blood. The source of these receptors is a woman in her thirties with Graves' hyperthyroidism.

Comment on this clonotype: A single base separates this from a much larger clone, so it may be a read error. The V call is TRBV28, the J call TRBJ1-1, with D tentatively TRBD1 (6 bases). The CDR3 sequence is 13 residues long. V was trimmed by 5 bases and J by 5 bases, leaving 12 bases between them. Germline V gene data show CDR1 as MDHEN and CDR2 as SYDVKM. The DNA of the CDR3 is TGTGCCAGCAGTCCTAGGGGGAGAACTGAAGCTTTCTTT. Encoded protein: CASSPRGRTEAFF.

This clonotype was detected many times. The V call is TRBV20-1, the J call TRBJ2-7, with 10 bases matching TRBD2. Trimming at V came to 5 bases and at J to 0 bases, leaving 10 bases not matched to a gene. Germline values: CDR1 DFQATT, CDR2 SNEGSKA (reference sequence). This CDR3 spans 16 amino acids. In DNA form, the CDR3 reads TGCAGTGCTGGGGGAGTGCTAGCGGGAGACTCCTACGAGCAGTACTTC. Encoded protein: CSAGGVLAGDSYEQYF.

This clonotype was recorded at least ten times. The chain has TRBV5-1 and TRBJ2-7; 9 nucleotides line up with TRBD2. The CDR3 totals 15 residues. V lost 3 bases, J lost 5 bases, and 9 bases stayed unmatched. The V gene's germline CDR1 is SGHRS and CDR2 YFSETQ. In DNA form, the CDR3 reads TGCGCCAGCAGCTCAGCTAGCGGGGCGAGCAACGAGCAGTACTTC. The encoded protein is CASSSASGASNEQYF.

This clonotype was recorded many times. V usage is TRBV7-9 and J usage is TRBJ2-5; possibly TRBD1 for D (6 bases). Trimming shortened V by 1 base and J by 13 bases, and 13 bases separated the two germline ends. CDR1 SEHNR and CDR2 FQNEAQ come from the germline V gene (reference sequence). The CDR3 spans 12 residues. This chain's CDR3 is CASSLVAQGLYF. CDR3 nucleotide sequence: TGTGCCAGCAGCTTAGTCGCACAGGGCCTGTACTTC.

This clonotype came up a few times. The chain links TRBV6-4 to TRBJ2-5; 10 bases map to TRBD1. CDR1 is MRHNA and CDR2 is SNTAGT in the germline V gene. The CDR3 totals 14 residues. J was trimmed by 4 bases and V by 6 bases; bases with no gene match: 5. The CDR3 reads CASRGQGRGETQYF. CDR3 nucleotide sequence: TGTGCCAGCAGGGGACAGGGGCGGGGAGAGACCCAGTACTTC.

The chain has TRBV28 and TRBJ2-5; 14 bases line up with TRBD2. V shed 4 bases, J shed 1 base, and the junction held 8 bases outside the gene matches. The CDR3 spans 18 residues. Germline CDR1 MDHEN, CDR2 SYDVKM. CDR3 in amino acids: CASSWGTSGRAGQETQYF. As DNA, the CDR3 is TGTGCCAGCAGTTGGGGGACTAGCGGGAGAGCCGGCCAAGAGACCCAGTACTTC.

The V call is TRBV19, the J call TRBJ1-1, with D perhaps TRBD1 (5 bases). There are 14 residues in the CDR3. Per germline, CDR1 LNHDA and CDR2 SQIVND (reference sequence). V lost 4 bases and J lost 7, with 16 bases in between. The CDR3 is CASSKRAGRDEAFF. In nucleotides, the CDR3 is TGTGCCAGTAGTAAGAGGGCAGGGCGGGATGAAGCTTTCTTT.

This clonotype occurred many times. The chain has TRBV28 and TRBJ1-5; D unclear. The CDR3 extends over 13 amino acids. Germline V gene lookup returns CDR1 MDHEN and CDR2 SYDVKM. Trimming left V 3 bases short and J 2 bases short, with 5 bases between. CDR3: CASSFPGNQPQHF. The CDR3 DNA reads as TGTGCCAGCAGTTTCCCGGGCAATCAGCCCCAGCATTTT.

In this sample, this clonotype turned up many times. V usage is TRBV19 and J usage is TRBJ2-1; the D gene is possibly TRBD1 (6 bases). The V gene lost 6 bases and the J gene lost 8 bases, with 11 bases spanning the gap. CDR1 LNHDA and CDR2 SQIVND come from the germline V gene (reference sequence). The CDR3 runs 12 residues. As DNA, the CDR3 is TGTGCCAGTAGCCTACAGGGCTATGAGCAGTTCTTC. Protein: CASSLQGYEQFF.

This clonotype has a count of ten or more. This chain links TRBV18 with TRBJ2-3, with unresolved D. V dropped 3 bases and J dropped 2 bases, with 9 bases sitting between them. Germline CDR1 reads KGHSH; CDR2 reads LQKENI. CDR3 length: 14 amino acids. CDR3 in amino acids: CASSPTSTTDTQYF. CDR3 DNA: TGTGCCAGCTCACCGACAAGCACCACAGATACGCAGTATTTT. The full variable domain, in which reference TRBV18 and TRBJ2-3 provide the parts outside the CDR3, is NAGVMQNPRHLVRRRGQEARLRCSPMKGHSHVYWYRQLPEEGLKFMVYLQKENIIDESGMPKERFSAEFPKEGPSILRIQQVVRGDSAAYFCASSPTSTTDTQYFGPGTRLTVL.

Only a few counts were recorded for this clonotype. The chain links TRBV24-1 to TRBJ1-5; D ambiguous. Germline values: CDR1 KGHDR, CDR2 SFDVKD. This CDR3 is built from 14 residues. Between the trimmed V and J ends, which lost 6 bases and 3 bases, there was a span of 11 bases. CDR3 nucleotides: TGTGCCACCAGTCGCACCCCTTCCAATCAGCCCCAGCATTTT. Translated, it gives CATSRTPSNQPQHF.

The sample holds a few counts of this clonotype. The genes are TRBV29-1 and TRBJ2-3; possible D gene TRBD1, 5 bases. V lost 6 bases and J 8 bases, leaving 15 bases between the germline ends. CDR1 is SQVTM and CDR2 is ANQGSEA in the germline V gene. The CDR3 is 12 residues long. The CDR3 is CSVGPGQGTQYF. CDR3 in DNA: TGCAGCGTGGGTCCGGGCCAGGGTACGCAGTATTTT.

This clonotype was counted at least ten times. The chain joins TRBV20-1 to TRBJ2-3; tentatively, D is TRBD2 (6 bases). The CDR3 is 13 amino acids. The germline V gene has CDR1 DFQATT and CDR2 SNEGSKA (reference sequence). V was cut by 0 bases and J by 7 bases, with 11 bases left in between. The chain's CDR3 is CSARDGTGYTQYF. CDR3 DNA: TGCAGTGCTAGAGATGGGACTGGTTATACGCAGTATTTT.

The CDR3 DNA reads TGTGCCAGCAGCTTGGGGGGACAGGGGGAGGAAAAACTGTTTTTT. This encodes CASSLGGQGEEKLFF. The V gene is TRBV5-5, the J gene TRBJ1-4; 11 bases fit TRBD1. J lost 8 bases, V lost 0 bases, and 3 bases had no gene match. The CDR3 has 15 amino acids. Germline V lookup: CDR1 SGHKS, CDR2 YYEKEE (reference sequence).

This clonotype was seen a few times. The gene calls are TRBV6-1 and TRBJ1-6; no reliable D call. The CDR3 covers 17 residues. V was cut by 5 bases and J by 0 bases, with 14 bases left in between. Per germline, CDR1 MNHNS and CDR2 SASEGT. CDR3 region: CASSRGGGSSYNSPLHF. The CDR3 nucleotides are TGTGCCAGCAGTCGAGGTGGAGGCAGCTCCTATAATTCACCCCTCCACTTT.

The chain combines TRBV24-1 with TRBJ1-5; D is unclear. Germline CDR1 and CDR2: KGHDR and SFDVKD. The CDR3 is made up of 13 amino acids. Trimming pared 7 bases from V and 0 bases from J, leaving 6 bases between. This CDR3 reads CATSYHSNQPQHF. CDR3 bases: TGTGCCACCAGCTATCATAGCAATCAGCCCCAGCATTTT.

The rearrangement links TRBV7-2 to TRBJ2-7, with 9 bases aligning to TRBD1. This CDR3 region has 15 residues. Germline V gene sequence: CDR1 SGHTA, CDR2 FQGNSA. V dropped 3 bases and J dropped 5; count of bases not matched to a gene: 8. CDR3 in amino acids: CASSFQSGQGHEQYF. The CDR3 DNA is TGTGCCAGCAGCTTCCAGTCGGGACAGGGACACGAGCAGTACTTC.